The sequence of this T cell receptor beta chain was determined in a study of blood T cell repertoires in COVID-19. As for the study in general: T cells, B-cell-depleted T cells, or PBMCs supplied cDNA or gDNA.

Per the authors' pipeline: Amplification of reference gene primers provided the estimated nucleated cell counts. Profiled with immunoSEQ multiplex PCR; TCRdb holds only in-frame clones, not every one. V and J calls and clone size are those listed in that table; D and trimming were worked out from the DNA. Among tens of thousands of clones listed, approximately 78% were seen once. Sequences were obtained from peripheral blood. The TCR originated in a woman older than 75 with acute or convalescent COVID-19.

The CDR3 nucleotides are TGTGCCAGTAAGCTTACGTCCTCAACTAATGAAAAACTGTTTTTT. Its translation is CASKLTSSTNEKLFF. The chain carries TRBV19 and TRBJ1-4; D is undetermined. The germline V gene encodes CDR1 LNHDA and CDR2 SQIVND (reference sequence). Trimming took 7 bases from V and 0 from J, leaving 12 bases between them. The CDR3 length is 15 residues.